What follows is one TCR beta chain and its context. Its antigen is as yet unknown. Germline lookup yields CDR1 SGDLS and CDR2 YYNGEE. This CDR3 is 15 amino acids long. V was trimmed by 4 bases and J by 0 bases, leaving 11 bases between them. The method was immunoSEQ multiplex PCR; TCRdb's version includes in-frame clones alone and lacks a portion of them. The sample consists of 70,000 to 100,000 clones, 80% to 95% of them appearing once. This sample was included in a study of T cell responses to AZD1222 COVID-19 vaccine. Broader study findings: All repertoire sampling was performed exclusively after the peak T cell response. Per reports, nearly half of all spike-specific TCRs target regions that are unmutated in variants.

This rearrangement joins TRBV9 to TRBJ2-1; perhaps TRBD1 as D (5 bases). Material: peripheral blood, obtained 28 days after the second AZD1222 dose. This receptor was taken from an adult who received the AZD1222 COVID-19 vaccine. CDR3 region: CASSFFDSSYNEQFF. The DNA for the CDR3 is TGTGCCAGCAGCTTTTTTGACAGCTCCTACAATGAGCAGTTCTTC.